These T cell receptor beta chains were read from a single sample in a study of T cell responses to AZD1222 COVID-19 vaccine. Sequenced by immunoSEQ multiplex PCR; TCRdb stores in-frame clones only, minus some. The repertoire holds some 100,000 clones, with around 87% as singletons. The sequenced sample was peripheral blood, obtained 28 days after the second AZD1222 dose. These receptors all stem from an adult who received the AZD1222 COVID-19 vaccine. Each CDR3 is given with its conserved first and last residue. D genes are given only for firm matches. Size values are once, few and many counts, or a class for expanded clones, and some rows have none.

j_call clone_size cdr3_length v_call d_call cdr3_nt cdr3_aa
TRBJ1-1 NA 15 TRBV18 TRBD1 TGTGCCAGCTCACGACAGGGGTCCCCGAACACTGAAGCTTTCTTT CASSRQGSPNTEAFF
TRBJ1-4 NA 15 TRBV11-2 TRBD1 TGTGCCAGCAGCTTAAGGACAGGGGTTAATGAAAAACTGTTTTTT CASSLRTGVNEKLFF
TRBJ2-5 once 15 TRBV28 TRBD2 TGTGCCAGCAGTCTACTAGCGGGAGCAGGGGAGACCCAGTACTTC CASSLLAGAGETQYF
TRBJ1-2 NA 16 TRBV28 TRBD1 TGTGCCAGCAGTTCCCCGGCCGGGACAGTCCACTATGGCTACACCTTC CASSSPAGTVHYGYTF
TRBJ1-5 NA 18 TRBV19 TRBD1 TGTGCCAGTAGAAAAGGGGGACAGGGGAGGGGACCCAATCAGCCCCAGCATTTT CASRKGGQGRGPNQPQHF
TRBJ2-3 few 14 TRBV4-1 NA TGCGCCAGCAGCCAAGAGTCATACACAGATACGCAGTATTTT CASSQESYTDTQYF
TRBJ1-4 NA 16 TRBV18 TRBD1 TGTGCCAGCTCACCACCGAACAGGGGGTATAATGAAAAACTGTTTTTT CASSPPNRGYNEKLFF
TRBJ2-1 NA 15 TRBV10-3 TRBD2 TGTGCCATCAGCTTAGCGGGAGGGCCGGACAATGAGCAGTTCTTC CAISLAGGPDNEQFF
TRBJ1-1 NA 12 TRBV24-1 NA TGTGCCACCGCGGCGGGGAACACTGAAGCTTTCTTT CATAAGNTEAFF
TRBJ2-7 NA 16 TRBV19 NA TGTGCCAGTAGATCGACCACGGCAGGGAACAGGTTCGAGCAGTACTTC CASRSTTAGNRFEQYF
TRBJ1-2 NA 11 TRBV30 NA TGTGCCTGGAGTCCGCGGAATGGCTACACCTTC CAWSPRNGYTF
TRBJ1-6 NA 12 TRBV12-3/TRBV12-4 NA TGTGCCAGCAGTTTGGGCTATTCACCCCTCCACTTT CASSLGYSPLHF
TRBJ1-1 NA 10 TRBV28 NA TGTGCCAGCAGCTCGAGGGGAGCTTTCTTT CASSSRGAFF
TRBJ1-3 NA 15 TRBV6-5 NA TGTGCCAGCAGTTACGCTCGGGGCTCTGGAAACACCATATATTTT CASSYARGSGNTIYF
TRBJ2-3 NA 15 TRBV2 NA TGTGCCAGCAGTGAACTGGGGGGAAAATCAGATACGCAGTATTTT CASSELGGKSDTQYF
TRBJ1-2 NA 13 TRBV5-4 NA TGTGCCAGCAGCTCGCAGGCCTTCTATGGCTACACCTTC CASSSQAFYGYTF
TRBJ1-5 NA 15 TRBV19 NA TGTGCCTCTCGCGGGGGATCGTTAAGTGATCAGCCCCAGCATTTT CASRGGSLSDQPQHF
TRBJ1-1 NA 13 TRBV12-3/TRBV12-4 NA TGTGCCAGCCGACCCCCCAGGAACACTGAAGCTTTCTTT CASRPPRNTEAFF
TRBJ2-7 NA 17 TRBV30 TRBD1 TGTGCCTGGAGTCCACTCTGGACAGGCCCAAGCTCCTACGAGCAGTACTTC CAWSPLWTGPSSYEQYF
TRBJ2-3 NA 12 TRBV9 NA TGTGCCAGCAGCGTAGACACAGATACGCAGTATTTT CASSVDTDTQYF
TRBJ2-3 NA 14 TRBV2 NA TGTGCCAGCGGAATTTTGGACTTGGGGGATACGCAGTATTTT CASGILDLGDTQYF
TRBJ1-1 once 16 TRBV2 NA TGTGCCAGCAGTGATCAATCTTTTGGCGTGAACACTGAAGCTTTCTTT CASSDQSFGVNTEAFF
TRBJ2-7 NA 12 TRBV7-9 NA TGTGCCAGCAGCTTGGACCACTACGAGCAGTACTTC CASSLDHYEQYF
TRBJ1-5 few 16 TRBV19 NA TGTGCCAGCCGGAAACTGTTGCAGGCGCGCGGTCAGCCCCAGCATTTT CASRKLLQARGQPQHF
TRBJ2-2 NA 17 TRBV13 TRBD2 TGTGCCAGCAGCCCTCCCTGGACTAGCGGGAACACCGGGGAGCTGTTTTTT CASSPPWTSGNTGELFF
TRBJ1-2 NA 15 TRBV5-5 NA TGTGCCAGCAGCCTGGGGACCAGGGAAAACTATGGCTACACCTTC CASSLGTRENYGYTF
TRBJ2-2 NA 19 TRBV6-2/TRBV6-3 TRBD2 TGTGCCAGCAGTTTCCCCGGACTAGCGGGGTCCGCGAACACCGGGGAGCTGTTTTTT CASSFPGLAGSANTGELFF
TRBJ2-3 NA 14 TRBV29-1 TRBD1 TGCAGCGTCACCGGGACAGAGAGCACAGATACGCAGTATTTT CSVTGTESTDTQYF
TRBJ2-5 NA 11 TRBV29-1 NA TGCAGCGTTCCAGCTTGGGAGACCCAGTACTTC CSVPAWETQYF
TRBJ2-1 NA 15 TRBV7-2 NA TGTGCCAGCAGCTTCGGGCGGTGGCGGGACAATGAGCAGTTCTTC CASSFGRWRDNEQFF
TRBJ2-3 NA 15 TRBV27 TRBD2 TGTGCCAGCAGTGAGGTGCTAGCGGGGCCAGATACGCAGTATTTT CASSEVLAGPDTQYF
TRBJ2-3 NA 13 TRBV7-3 TRBD2 TGTGCCAGCAGCCACGGACTAGCGGGGACGCAGTATTTT CASSHGLAGTQYF
TRBJ2-1 NA 15 TRBV5-1 NA TGCGCCAGCAGCTTGGAGGTGAGCTCCTACAATGAGCAGTTCTTC CASSLEVSSYNEQFF
TRBJ1-1 NA 15 TRBV2 NA TGTGCCAGCACTTCCGGACCCGGACAGAACACTGAAGCTTTCTTT CASTSGPGQNTEAFF
TRBJ1-5 NA 17 TRBV6-6 NA TGTGCCAGCAGTCTCGCTAACCTTGGGGGATATGGACAGCCCCAGCATTTT CASSLANLGGYGQPQHF
TRBJ2-5 NA 15 TRBV18 NA TGTGCCAGCTCACCGGTCACCCGGTCCACCGAGACCCAGTACTTC CASSPVTRSTETQYF
TRBJ2-7 NA 15 TRBV29-1 TRBD1 TGCAGCGTTGAAGAAAACAGGGGGCTCGGAGGCGAGCAGTACTTC CSVEENRGLGGEQYF
TRBJ2-1 NA 15 TRBV6-5 NA TGTGCCAGCAGGACCGGACAGCTCTCCTACAATGAGCAGTTCTTC CASRTGQLSYNEQFF
TRBJ2-3 few 15 TRBV9 TRBD2 TGTGCCAGCAGCAAAGTAGCGGGGGGGACAGATACGCAGTATTTT CASSKVAGGTDTQYF
TRBJ2-3 once 15 TRBV6-6 NA TGTGCCAGCAGCCCCCCGTCTACAGGGACAGATACGCAGTATTTT CASSPPSTGTDTQYF
TRBJ1-5 NA 14 TRBV2 TRBD1 TGTGCCAGCAGTGGACAGGGACAGGATCAGCCCCAGCATTTT CASSGQGQDQPQHF
TRBJ2-7 NA 12 TRBV29-1 NA TGCAGCGTTGTAGACAGCTCCTACGAGCAGTACTTC CSVVDSSYEQYF
TRBJ1-6 NA 16 TRBV5-4 NA TGTGCCAGCAGCTTTCCTGGCAGGGAGGATAATTCACCCCTCCACTTT CASSFPGREDNSPLHF
TRBJ2-3 once 13 TRBV6-4 NA TGTGCCAGCAGTGACCGGGAGACAGATACGCAGTATTTT CASSDRETDTQYF
TRBJ2-3 NA 12 TRBV28 TRBD1 TGTGCCAGCAGTACAGGGGCAGATACGCAGTATTTT CASSTGADTQYF
TRBJ1-4 NA 14 TRBV28 NA TGTGCCAGCAGCCGGACACGGCTATCCGAAAAACTGTTTTTT CASSRTRLSEKLFF
TRBJ2-7 NA 13 TRBV5-6 NA TGTGCCAGCAGCTTGCGGCAGAGCTACGAGCAGTACTTC CASSLRQSYEQYF
TRBJ1-2 NA 14 TRBV2 NA TGTGCCAGCAGTGAAATACAGGGTAACTATGGCTACACCTTC CASSEIQGNYGYTF
TRBJ1-2 NA 14 TRBV28 NA TGTGCCAGCAGTTCTCCAGGGGCTCGGTATGGCTACACCTTC CASSSPGARYGYTF
TRBJ2-7 NA 13 TRBV6-5 NA TGTGCCAGCAGACCCGACCAGCCCTACGAGCAGTACTTC CASRPDQPYEQYF
TRBJ2-1 NA 14 TRBV9 NA TGTGCCAGCAGCCCTGGGGGAAGGAACAATGAGCAGTTCTTC CASSPGGRNNEQFF
TRBJ1-2 NA 15 TRBV5-1 NA TGCGCCAGCAGCTTGGAGGCGGGCCGGAATGGAGGCTACACCTTC CASSLEAGRNGGYTF
TRBJ2-7 few 15 TRBV25-1 TRBD2 TGTGCCAGCAGTGAATCGAATAGCGGGAGGTACGAGCAGTACTTC CASSESNSGRYEQYF
TRBJ2-7 NA 14 TRBV5-4 TRBD1 TGTGCCAGCAGCGGGGGGACAGGGAACTACGAGCAGTACTTC CASSGGTGNYEQYF
TRBJ1-5 NA 14 TRBV27 NA TGTGCCAGCAGAGCCATAGGCGGGAATCAGCCCCAGCATTTT CASRAIGGNQPQHF
TRBJ1-1 NA 13 TRBV27 NA TGTGCCAGCCACCGGATGTGGGACACTGAAGCTTTCTTT CASHRMWDTEAFF
TRBJ2-3 NA 15 TRBV6-2/TRBV6-3 NA TGTGCCAGCAGTTCCCTCCGGACTAGCACAGATACGCAGTATTTT CASSSLRTSTDTQYF
TRBJ1-2 NA 15 TRBV10-3 TRBD1 TGTGCCATCAGTGAGGGGACAGGAATTAACTATGGCTACACCTTC CAISEGTGINYGYTF
TRBJ1-2 once 15 TRBV6-5 NA TGTGCCAGCAGTTACTCCCCGGGGGACGTCTATGGCTACACCTTC CASSYSPGDVYGYTF